The clone carrying this TCR beta chain was seen only a few times. TCRdb re-called the RT-PCR reads with MiXCR, one entry per CDR3 protein. This sample yields approximately 200,000 distinct CDR3 sequences, of which around 41% are seen a single time; 25% to 35% belongs to the top ten. These data belong to a study of patients and donors after allogeneic stem cell transplantation. Germline CDR1 SSHAT, CDR2 FNYEAQ (reference sequence). The CDR3 is 15 residues long. Trimming removed 0 bases from V and 5 bases from J; junction bases left unmatched: 1. Source material: blood, either unsorted or a sorted T cell fraction (not recorded which). This chain links TRBV7-7 with TRBJ2-1; TRBD2 agrees at 10 bases. This TCR was sampled from a human donor who was either an allogeneic HSCT recipient or a stem cell or donor lymphocyte infusion donor (not recorded which). It is not recorded whose cells these are; they may come from a transplant donor. The DNA of the CDR3 is TGTGCCAGCAGCTTAGCAGCGGGAGGGAACAATGAGCAGTTCTTC. Translated: CASSLAAGGNNEQFF.